This TCR beta chain was recorded in a study of cytomegalovirus exposure and HLA in healthy donors. Regarding the study as a whole: TCR beta V- and J-gene trimming was later associated with a missense DCLRE1C variant. Roughly uniform sequencing depth across donors was assumed, possibly incorrectly.

Trimming pared 1 base from V and 4 bases from J, leaving 13 bases between. Germline V gene lookup returns CDR1 GTSNPN and CDR2 SVGIG (reference sequence). The CDR3 spans 15 residues. The PCR had 60 Vbeta and 13 Jbeta primers. Assay: immunoSEQ multiplex PCR; the TCRdb copy retains only in-frame clones and omits some. The sample lists hundreds of thousands of clones; about 75% were seen once. This clone has only one observation. Antigen: not known. The chain carries TRBV30 and TRBJ1-4, with D hard to call. This clonotype was obtained from a female donor in good health and CMV-seronegative. What was sequenced was PBMCs. The CDR3 DNA is TGTGCCTGGAGTGCCCTCCGAGGGATTAATGAAAAACTGTTTTTT. This translates into CAWSALRGINEKLFF.